The next 15 T cell receptor beta chains were all read from a single sample in a study of T-cell reconstitution after alpha-beta-depleted transplantation in children. Using unique molecular identifiers, the investigators prepared the TCRbeta library. TCRdb reprocessed the PCR reads via MiXCR and lists one record per CDR3 protein. The data show 490,000 or so distinct CDR3 sequences, under 15% seen once. The starting material was PBMCs from the stem cell graft donor, obtained from the stem cell graft. The receptor set was obtained from a human donor who donated a stem cell graft to a child with combined immunodeficiency.

This clonotype was recorded many times. The chain links TRBV12-3 or TRBV12-4 to TRBJ2-7; D is perhaps TRBD2 (6 bases). V dropped 4 bases and J dropped 0 bases, with 10 bases sitting between them. This CDR3 is 14 amino acids long. CDR3 residues: CASSWGLSSYEQYF. The CDR3 DNA reads TGTGCCAGCAGTTGGGGACTGAGCTCCTACGAGCAGTACTTC.

This clonotype was recorded at least ten times. This chain links TRBV5-1 with TRBJ2-5; D possibly corresponds to TRBD1 (5 bases). Trimming took 2 bases from V and 8 from J, leaving 16 bases between them. CDR1 SGHRS and CDR2 YFSETQ come from the germline V gene. The CDR3 consists of 14 residues. CDR3 bases: TGCGCCAGCAGCTTTGACAGTATGTGGGAAACCCAGTACTTC. Encoded protein: CASSFDSMWETQYF.

This clonotype occurred many times. Here the CDR3 DNA reads TGCGCCAGCAGCTTGCAGACCGGGAAGGCCGGGGAGCTGTTTTTT. This gives the protein CASSLQTGKAGELFF. This rearrangement joins TRBV5-1 to TRBJ2-2; TRBD2 is a possible D gene (5 bases). V dropped 1 base and J dropped 6 bases, with 13 bases sitting between them. CDR3 size: 15 residues. The germline gives CDR1 SGHRS, CDR2 YFSETQ.

At least ten counts were recorded for this clonotype. The chain couples TRBV7-2 to TRBJ2-1, with TRBD2 matching 7 bases. The V gene end was trimmed by 4 bases and the J gene end by 9 bases; junction bases not matched to a gene: 12. The length of the CDR3 is 15 residues. Germline CDR1 SGHTA, CDR2 FQGNSA. The CDR3 is CASSSNSGLSIEQFF. The CDR3, as DNA: TGTGCCAGCAGCTCAAATTCGGGACTATCGATTGAGCAGTTCTTC. Supplemented by reference TRBV7-2 and TRBJ2-1, the full variable domain reads GAGVSQSPSNKVTEKGKDVELRCDPISGHTALYWYRQSLGQGLEFLIYFQGNSAPDKSGLPSDRFSAERTGGSVSTLTIQRTQQEDSAVYLCASSSNSGLSIEQFFGPGTRLTVL.

This clonotype has just a few counts. The V gene is TRBV12-3 or TRBV12-4, the J gene TRBJ2-7; D might be TRBD1 (6 bases). Trimming removed 5 bases from V and 3 bases from J, with 11 bases in between. This CDR3 is built from 13 residues. Here the CDR3 DNA reads TGTGCCAGCAGTGCCAGGGGCTTCTACGAGCAGTACTTC. Amino acids: CASSARGFYEQYF.

This clonotype was observed many times. The chain is built from TRBV5-1 and TRBJ1-2; 7 bases are a match to TRBD1. From germline, CDR1 is SGHRS and CDR2 YFSETQ. V gave up 4 bases and J gave up 5 bases; unmatched junction bases: 8. CDR3 length: 14 amino acids. CDR3 DNA sequence: TGCGCCAGCAGCCCTCGGGACAGAAGTTATGGCTACACCTTC. It translates to CASSPRDRSYGYTF.

This clonotype was recorded many times. The gene calls are TRBV9 and TRBJ2-1, with TRBD2 matching 10 bases. In germline, CDR1 is SGDLS, CDR2 YYNGEE. The ends lost 5 bases at V and 2 bases at J; junction bases unmatched: 4. CDR3 length: 15 residues. The DNA of the CDR3 is TGTGCCAGCAGTGCTAGCGGGAGCCCCTACAATGAGCAGTTCTTC. This sequence encodes CASSASGSPYNEQFF.

The chain has TRBV2 and TRBJ2-3; TRBD2 matches at 10 bases. The germline V gene has CDR1 SNHLY and CDR2 FYNNEI. CDR3 size: 15 residues. V shed 1 base and J 7 bases; nucleotides not matched to a gene: 5. CDR3 DNA: TGTGCCAGCAGTGAAGTTGGGACTAGCGCCCATACGCAGTATTTT. This translates into CASSEVGTSAHTQYF. The complete variable domain, with remaining parts taken from reference TRBV2 and TRBJ2-3, reads EPEVTQTPSHQVTQMGQEVILRCVPISNHLYFYWYRQILGQKVEFLVSFYNNEISEKSEIFDDQFSVERPDGSNFTLKIRSTKLEDSAMYFCASSEVGTSAHTQYFGPGTRLTVL.

This clonotype was recorded a few times. V usage is TRBV29-1 and J usage is TRBJ2-1; 8 nucleotides agree with TRBD1. Unmatched junction bases numbered 5, after V lost 6 bases and J lost 4 bases. Germline values: CDR1 SQVTM, CDR2 ANQGSEA. The CDR3 extends over 13 amino acids. The CDR3: CSVRDRSYNEQFF. The CDR3, as DNA: TGCAGCGTGCGGGACAGGTCTTACAATGAGCAGTTCTTC.

The V gene is TRBV5-6, the J gene TRBJ2-7; tentatively, D is TRBD1 (5 bases). The ends were cut back, 4 bases at V and 3 bases at J, with 17 bases in the middle. This CDR3 spans 15 amino acids. In germline, CDR1 is SGHDT, CDR2 YYEEEE. The CDR3 reads CASSQGFSPNYEQYF. CDR3 bases: TGTGCCAGCAGCCAGGGTTTTTCTCCCAACTACGAGCAGTACTTC.

Note on this clonotype: At one end, the junction sequence differs from germline, possibly due to a read error. This sequence joins TRBV15 and TRBJ2-7; no firm D call. The CDR3 has 15 amino acids. CDR1 is LNHNV and CDR2 is YYDKDF in the germline V gene (reference sequence). CDR3 bases: TGTGCCACCAGCCCCAGATATGGGCAGCGAGCCGAGCTGTACTTC. The encoded protein is CATSPRYGQRAELYF.

This clonotype turned up a few times. The chain has TRBV12-3 or TRBV12-4 and TRBJ1-1; the D gene is possibly TRBD1 (5 bases). Trimming took 3 bases from V and 7 from J, leaving 21 bases between them. The CDR3 has 16 amino acids. CDR3 sequence: CASSFVVGRVGGEAFF. As DNA, the CDR3 is TGTGCCAGCAGTTTTGTTGTCGGTCGGGTGGGGGGTGAAGCTTTCTTT.

This sequence joins TRBV12-3 or TRBV12-4 and TRBJ1-1; 10 positions agree with TRBD1. The trim removed 5 bases at V and 3 bases at J, leaving 6 bases unmatched. The CDR3 is 15 amino acids. The CDR3, as DNA: TGTGCCAGCAGTACACCGGGACAGGGGTACACTGAAGCTTTCTTT. Translating gives CASSTPGQGYTEAFF.

This clonotype was seen a handful of times. The rearrangement links TRBV24-1 to TRBJ2-1; TRBD1 aligns across 8 bases. Germline CDR1 and CDR2: KGHDR and SFDVKD. The CDR3 extends over 14 amino acids. The V gene end was trimmed by 3 bases and the J gene end by 7 bases; junction bases not matched to a gene: 4. The chain's CDR3 is CATSDRDRWNEQFF. The CDR3 bases are TGTGCCACCAGTGATAGGGACAGGTGGAATGAGCAGTTCTTC.

This clonotype was detected many times. The J gene is TRBJ2-3, the V gene TRBV6-1, with 10 positions matching TRBD1. The CDR3 is 15 amino acids. The junction had 9 bases not matched to a gene; V was cut back by 6 bases and J by 6 bases. Germline loops: CDR1 MNHNS, CDR2 SASEGT. The CDR3 is CASSAGTGDADTQYF. The CDR3 nucleotides read TGTGCCAGCAGCGCCGGGACAGGGGACGCTGATACGCAGTATTTT.